The clone carrying this T cell receptor (beta chain) was seen a single time. As yet, its antigen is unknown. The sample is drawn from a study of T cell responses to AZD1222 COVID-19 vaccine. TCRdb's table, derived via immunoSEQ multiplex PCR, lists solely in-frame clones and lacks some. The sample has about 150,000 clones; 90% to 95% are singletons. General observations from the study: Repertoires were sampled only after the peak T cell response. Of spike-specific TCRs, nearly half reportedly target regions left unmutated in variants. Most donors were white British, females outnumbered males, and clonal diversity was possibly underestimated. Baseline seropositivity occurred in only six or seven AZD1222 recipients.

The sequence came from an adult in good health. Sequencing was performed on peripheral blood, taken on day 0 of AZD1222 vaccination.

CDR3 loop: CASSPSNTGTIYF. CDR3 DNA: TGTGCCAGCAGCCCCTCAAACACCGGCACCATATATTTT. The rearrangement joins TRBV7-6 to TRBJ1-3; D not certain. CDR1 and CDR2 (germline): SGHVS, FNYEAQ. This CDR3 has 13 amino acids. The ends were cut back, 5 bases at V and 9 bases at J, with 14 bases in the middle.